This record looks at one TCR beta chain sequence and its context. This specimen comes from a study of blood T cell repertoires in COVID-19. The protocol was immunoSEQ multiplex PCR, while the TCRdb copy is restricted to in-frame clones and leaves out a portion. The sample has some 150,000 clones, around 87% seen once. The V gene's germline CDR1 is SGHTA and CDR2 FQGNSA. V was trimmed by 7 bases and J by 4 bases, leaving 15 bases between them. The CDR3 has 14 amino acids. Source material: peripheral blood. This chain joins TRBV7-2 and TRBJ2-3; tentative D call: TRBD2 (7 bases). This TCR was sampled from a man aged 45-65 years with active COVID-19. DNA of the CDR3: TGTGCCAGCATCACTACGGGGGGCGCAGATACGCAGTATTTT. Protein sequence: CASITTGGADTQYF.